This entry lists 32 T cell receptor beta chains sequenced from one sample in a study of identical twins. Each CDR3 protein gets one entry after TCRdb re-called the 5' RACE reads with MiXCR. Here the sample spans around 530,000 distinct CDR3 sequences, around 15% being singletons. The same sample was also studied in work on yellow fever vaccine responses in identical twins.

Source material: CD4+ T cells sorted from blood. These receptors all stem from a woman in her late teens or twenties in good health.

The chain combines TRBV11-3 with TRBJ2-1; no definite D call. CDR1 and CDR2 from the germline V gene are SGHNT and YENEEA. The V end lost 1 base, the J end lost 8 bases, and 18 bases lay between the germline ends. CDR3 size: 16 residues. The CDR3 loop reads CASSLAFTSQFDEQFF. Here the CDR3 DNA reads TGTGCCAGCAGCTTAGCCTTTACGAGCCAGTTCGATGAGCAGTTCTTC.

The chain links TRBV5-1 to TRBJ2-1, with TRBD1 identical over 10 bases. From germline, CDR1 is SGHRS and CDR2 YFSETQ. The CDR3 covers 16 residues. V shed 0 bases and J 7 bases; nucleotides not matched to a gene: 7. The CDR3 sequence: CASSLGGQGFQNEQFF. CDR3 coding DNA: TGCGCCAGCAGCTTGGGGGGACAGGGGTTCCAAAATGAGCAGTTCTTC.

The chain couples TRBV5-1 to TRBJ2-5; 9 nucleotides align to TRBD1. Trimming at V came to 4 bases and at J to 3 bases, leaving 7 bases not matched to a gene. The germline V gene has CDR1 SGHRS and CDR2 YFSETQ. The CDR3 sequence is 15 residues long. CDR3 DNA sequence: TGCGCCAGCAGCACCCCGACAGGGGGTAAAGAGACCCAGTACTTC. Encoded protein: CASSTPTGGKETQYF. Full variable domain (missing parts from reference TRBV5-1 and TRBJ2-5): KAGVTQTPRYLIKTRGQQVTLSCSPISGHRSVSWYQQTPGQGLQFLFEYFSETQRNKGNFPGRFSGRQFSNSRSEMNVSTLELGDSALYLCASSTPTGGKETQYFGPGTRLLVL.

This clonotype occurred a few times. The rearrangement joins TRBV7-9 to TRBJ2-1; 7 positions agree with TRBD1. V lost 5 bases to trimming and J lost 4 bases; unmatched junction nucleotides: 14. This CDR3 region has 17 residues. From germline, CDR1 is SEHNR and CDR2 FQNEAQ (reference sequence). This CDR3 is CASSAGPDRDDYNEQFF. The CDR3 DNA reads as TGTGCCAGCAGCGCGGGCCCTGACAGGGACGATTACAATGAGCAGTTCTTC.

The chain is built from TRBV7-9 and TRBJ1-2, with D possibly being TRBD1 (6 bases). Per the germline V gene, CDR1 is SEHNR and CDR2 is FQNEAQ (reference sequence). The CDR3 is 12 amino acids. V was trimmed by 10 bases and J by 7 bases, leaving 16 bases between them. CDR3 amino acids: CATRGGRLGYTF. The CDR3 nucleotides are TGTGCCACCCGAGGGGGGAGGCTTGGCTACACCTTC.

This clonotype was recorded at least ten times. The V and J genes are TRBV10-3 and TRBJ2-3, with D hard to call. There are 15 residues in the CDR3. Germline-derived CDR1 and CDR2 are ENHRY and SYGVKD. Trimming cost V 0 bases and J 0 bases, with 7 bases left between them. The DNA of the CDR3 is TGTGCCATCAGTGAGTCAGTCACTAGCACAGATACGCAGTATTTT. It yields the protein CAISESVTSTDTQYF.

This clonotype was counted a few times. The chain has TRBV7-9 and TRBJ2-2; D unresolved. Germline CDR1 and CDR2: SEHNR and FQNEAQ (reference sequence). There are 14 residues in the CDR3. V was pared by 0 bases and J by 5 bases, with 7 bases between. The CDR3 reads CASSLAQPTGELFF. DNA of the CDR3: TGTGCCAGCAGCTTAGCCCAACCGACCGGGGAGCTGTTTTTT.

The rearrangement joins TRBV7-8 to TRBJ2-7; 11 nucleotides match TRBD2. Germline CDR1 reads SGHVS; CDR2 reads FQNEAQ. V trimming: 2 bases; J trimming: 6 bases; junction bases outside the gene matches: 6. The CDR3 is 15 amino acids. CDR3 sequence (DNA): TGTGCCAGCAGCTTAAATAGCGGGAGGGCCTTCGAGCAGTACTTC. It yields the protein CASSLNSGRAFEQYF.

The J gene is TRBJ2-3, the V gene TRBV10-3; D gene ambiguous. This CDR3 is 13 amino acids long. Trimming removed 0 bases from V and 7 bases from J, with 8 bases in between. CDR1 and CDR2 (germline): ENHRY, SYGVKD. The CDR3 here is CAISESKVNTQYF. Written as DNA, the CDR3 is TGTGCCATCAGTGAGTCGAAGGTTAATACGCAGTATTTT.

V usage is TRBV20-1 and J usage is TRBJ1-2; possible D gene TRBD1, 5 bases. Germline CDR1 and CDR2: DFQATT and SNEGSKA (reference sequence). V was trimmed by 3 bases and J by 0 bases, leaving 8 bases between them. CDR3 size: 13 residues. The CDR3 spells CSASSGTNYGYTF. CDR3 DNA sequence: TGCAGTGCTAGCTCAGGGACTAACTATGGCTACACCTTC.

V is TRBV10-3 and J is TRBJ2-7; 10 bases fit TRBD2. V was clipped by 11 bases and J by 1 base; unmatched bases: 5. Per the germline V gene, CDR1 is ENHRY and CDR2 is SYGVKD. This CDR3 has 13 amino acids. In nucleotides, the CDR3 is TGTGCCGGAGCGGGAGGGCTTTCCTACGAGCAGTACTTC. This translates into CAGAGGLSYEQYF.

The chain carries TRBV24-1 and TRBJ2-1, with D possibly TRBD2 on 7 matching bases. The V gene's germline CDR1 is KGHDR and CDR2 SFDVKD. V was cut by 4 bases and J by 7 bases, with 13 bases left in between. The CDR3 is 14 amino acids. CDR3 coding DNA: TGTGCCACCAGTGAGGGGGGGGCGAGGAATGAGCAGTTCTTC. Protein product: CATSEGGARNEQFF.

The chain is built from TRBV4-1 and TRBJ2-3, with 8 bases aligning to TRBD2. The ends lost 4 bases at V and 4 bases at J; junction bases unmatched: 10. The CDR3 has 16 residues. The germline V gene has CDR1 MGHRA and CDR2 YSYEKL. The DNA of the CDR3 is TGCGCCAGCAGCCCCCTCGGGCGGGAGGCTGCAGATACGCAGTATTTT. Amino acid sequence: CASSPLGREAADTQYF.

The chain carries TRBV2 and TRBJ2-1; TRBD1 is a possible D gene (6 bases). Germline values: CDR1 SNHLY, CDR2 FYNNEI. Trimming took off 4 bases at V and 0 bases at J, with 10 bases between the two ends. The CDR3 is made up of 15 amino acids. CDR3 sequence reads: CASSVEQGSYNEQFF. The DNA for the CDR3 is TGTGCCAGCAGTGTTGAACAGGGCTCCTACAATGAGCAGTTCTTC.

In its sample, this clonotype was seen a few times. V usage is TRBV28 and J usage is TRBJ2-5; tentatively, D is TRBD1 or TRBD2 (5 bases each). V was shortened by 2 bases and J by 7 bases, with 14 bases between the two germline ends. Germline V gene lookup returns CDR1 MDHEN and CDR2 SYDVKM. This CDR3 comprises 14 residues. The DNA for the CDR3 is TGTGCCAGCAGTTTAGCGACAGTCGGGGTGACCCAGTACTTC. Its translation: CASSLATVGVTQYF.

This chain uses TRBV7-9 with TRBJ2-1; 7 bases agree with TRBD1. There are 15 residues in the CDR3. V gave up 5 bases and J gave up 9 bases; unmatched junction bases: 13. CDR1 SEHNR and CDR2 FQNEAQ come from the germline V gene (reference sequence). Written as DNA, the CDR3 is TGTGCCAGCAGCCCAGGGGGAGATCCAAGGGGTGAGCAGTTCTTC. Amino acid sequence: CASSPGGDPRGEQFF.

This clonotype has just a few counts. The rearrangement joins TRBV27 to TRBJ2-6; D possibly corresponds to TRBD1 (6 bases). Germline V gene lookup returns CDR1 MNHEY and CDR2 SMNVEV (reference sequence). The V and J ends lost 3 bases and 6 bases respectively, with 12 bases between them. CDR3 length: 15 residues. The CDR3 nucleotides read TGTGCCAGCAGTTTGACAGGTACAAAGGCCAACGTCCTGACTTTC. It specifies CASSLTGTKANVLTF.

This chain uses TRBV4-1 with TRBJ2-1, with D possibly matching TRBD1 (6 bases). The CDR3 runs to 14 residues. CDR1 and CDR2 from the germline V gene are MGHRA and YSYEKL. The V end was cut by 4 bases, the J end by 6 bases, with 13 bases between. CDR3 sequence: CASSPPGTFNEQFF. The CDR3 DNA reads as TGCGCCAGCAGCCCCCCCGGGACATTCAATGAGCAGTTCTTC.

The CDR3 region has the DNA TGTGCCACCGGGGGCAGGGGCGATAGCAATCAGCCCCAGCATTTT. Translated: CATGGRGDSNQPQHF. The gene calls are TRBV24-1 and TRBJ1-5; a weak D match, TRBD1 (6 bases). Germline CDR1 reads KGHDR; CDR2 reads SFDVKD. This CDR3 comprises 15 residues. V was shortened by 9 bases and J by 0 bases, with 14 bases between the two germline ends.

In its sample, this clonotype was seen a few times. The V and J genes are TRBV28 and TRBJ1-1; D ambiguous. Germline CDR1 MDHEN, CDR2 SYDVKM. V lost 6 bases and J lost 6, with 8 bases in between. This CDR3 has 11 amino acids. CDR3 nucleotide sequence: TGTGCCAGCAGCCACTTCGCTGAAGCTTTCTTT. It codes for CASSHFAEAFF. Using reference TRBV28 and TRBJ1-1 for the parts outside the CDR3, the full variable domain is DVKVTQSSRYLVKRTGEKVFLECVQDMDHENMFWYRQDPGLGLRLIYFSYDVKMKEKGDIPEGYSVSREKKERFSLILESASTNQTSMYLCASSHFAEAFFGQGTRLTVV.

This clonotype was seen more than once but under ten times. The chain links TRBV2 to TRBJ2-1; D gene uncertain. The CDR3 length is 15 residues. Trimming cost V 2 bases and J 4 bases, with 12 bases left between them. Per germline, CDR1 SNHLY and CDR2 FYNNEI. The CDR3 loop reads CASSEFGQPYNEQFF. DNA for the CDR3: TGTGCCAGCAGTGAATTTGGGCAACCTTACAATGAGCAGTTCTTC. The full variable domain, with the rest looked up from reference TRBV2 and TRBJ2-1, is EPEVTQTPSHQVTQMGQEVILRCVPISNHLYFYWYRQILGQKVEFLVSFYNNEISEKSEIFDDQFSVERPDGSNFTLKIRSTKLEDSAMYFCASSEFGQPYNEQFFGPGTRLTVL.

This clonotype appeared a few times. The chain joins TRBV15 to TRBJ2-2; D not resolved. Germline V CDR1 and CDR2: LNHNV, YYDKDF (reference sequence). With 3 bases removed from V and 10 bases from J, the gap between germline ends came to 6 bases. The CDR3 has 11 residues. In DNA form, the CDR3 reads TGTGCCACCAGCAGTGGGGTGGAGCTGTTTTTT. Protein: CATSSGVELFF.

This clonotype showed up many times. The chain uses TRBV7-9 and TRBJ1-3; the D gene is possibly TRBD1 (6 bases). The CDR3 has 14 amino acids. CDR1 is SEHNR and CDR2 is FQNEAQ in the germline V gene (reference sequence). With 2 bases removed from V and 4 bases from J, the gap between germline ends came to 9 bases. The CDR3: CASSLRGPGNTIYF. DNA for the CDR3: TGTGCCAGCAGCTTACGGGGGCCGGGAAACACCATATATTTT.

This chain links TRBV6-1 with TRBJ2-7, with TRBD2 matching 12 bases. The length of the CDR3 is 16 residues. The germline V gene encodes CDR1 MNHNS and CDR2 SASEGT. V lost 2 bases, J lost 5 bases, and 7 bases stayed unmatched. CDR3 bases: TGTGCCAGCAGTGAATTTCAAACTAGCGGGAGGAACGAGCAGTACTTC. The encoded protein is CASSEFQTSGRNEQYF.

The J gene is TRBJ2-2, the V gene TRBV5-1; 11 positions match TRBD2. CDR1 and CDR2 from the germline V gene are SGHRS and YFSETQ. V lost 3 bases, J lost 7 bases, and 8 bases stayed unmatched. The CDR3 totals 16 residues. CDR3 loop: CASSSQTSGTGGELFF. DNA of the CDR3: TGCGCCAGCAGCTCACAGACTAGCGGGACTGGCGGGGAGCTGTTTTTT.

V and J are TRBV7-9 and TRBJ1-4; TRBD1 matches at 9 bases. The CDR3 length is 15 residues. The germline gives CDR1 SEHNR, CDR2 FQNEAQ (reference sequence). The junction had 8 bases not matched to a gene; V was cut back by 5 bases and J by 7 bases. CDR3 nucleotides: TGTGCCAGCAGCCCACACAGGGGGCTGGTTGAAAAACTGTTTTTT. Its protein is CASSPHRGLVEKLFF.

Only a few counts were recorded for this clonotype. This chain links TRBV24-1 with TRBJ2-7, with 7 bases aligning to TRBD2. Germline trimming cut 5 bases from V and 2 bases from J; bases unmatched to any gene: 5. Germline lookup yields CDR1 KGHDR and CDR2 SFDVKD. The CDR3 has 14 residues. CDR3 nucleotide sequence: TGTGCCACCAGTGCCGACGGACTAGCCTACGAGCAGTACTTC. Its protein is CATSADGLAYEQYF.

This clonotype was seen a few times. The DNA for the CDR3 is TGTGCCAGCAGTTACCTGGCTAGCGGGATTGATACGCAGTATTTT. Protein: CASSYLASGIDTQYF. The V call is TRBV6-5, the J call TRBJ2-3, with TRBD2 identical over 9 bases. There are 15 residues in the CDR3. Germline trimming cut 2 bases from V and 6 bases from J; bases unmatched to any gene: 6. Germline CDR1 reads MNHEY; CDR2 reads SVGAGI.

In nucleotides, the CDR3 is TGTGCCAGCCTTACGGGGTTTTCCTACAATGAGCAGTTCTTC. It translates to CASLTGFSYNEQFF. The J gene is TRBJ2-1, the V gene TRBV7-9; TRBD2 might be the D (5 bases). Trimming pared 8 bases from V and 1 base from J, leaving 12 bases between. There are 14 residues in the CDR3. Germline CDR1 is SEHNR and CDR2 is FQNEAQ (reference sequence).

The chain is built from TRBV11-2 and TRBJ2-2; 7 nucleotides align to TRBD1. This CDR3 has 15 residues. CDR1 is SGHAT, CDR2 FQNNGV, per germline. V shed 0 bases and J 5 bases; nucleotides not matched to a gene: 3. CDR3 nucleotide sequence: TGTGCCAGCAGCTTAGACCTCAGGGGGACCGGGGAGCTGTTTTTT. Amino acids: CASSLDLRGTGELFF. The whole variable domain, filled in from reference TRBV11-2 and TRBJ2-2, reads EAGVAQSPRYKIIEKRQSVAFWCNPISGHATLYWYQQILGQGPKLLIQFQNNGVVDDSQLPKDRFSAERLKGVDSTLKIQPAKLEDSAVYLCASSLDLRGTGELFFGEGSRLTVL.

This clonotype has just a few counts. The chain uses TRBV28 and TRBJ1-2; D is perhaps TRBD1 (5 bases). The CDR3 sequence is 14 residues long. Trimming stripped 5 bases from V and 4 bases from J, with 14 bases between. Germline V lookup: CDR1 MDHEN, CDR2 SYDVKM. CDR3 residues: CASSPNQGFYGYTF. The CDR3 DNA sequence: TGTGCCAGCAGTCCAAACCAGGGTTTCTATGGCTACACCTTC.

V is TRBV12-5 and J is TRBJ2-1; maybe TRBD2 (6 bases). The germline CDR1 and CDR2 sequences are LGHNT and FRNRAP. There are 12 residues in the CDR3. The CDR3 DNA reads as TGTGCGACCGGTCTGGGAGGCGGTGAGCAGTTCTTC. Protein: CATGLGGGEQFF.